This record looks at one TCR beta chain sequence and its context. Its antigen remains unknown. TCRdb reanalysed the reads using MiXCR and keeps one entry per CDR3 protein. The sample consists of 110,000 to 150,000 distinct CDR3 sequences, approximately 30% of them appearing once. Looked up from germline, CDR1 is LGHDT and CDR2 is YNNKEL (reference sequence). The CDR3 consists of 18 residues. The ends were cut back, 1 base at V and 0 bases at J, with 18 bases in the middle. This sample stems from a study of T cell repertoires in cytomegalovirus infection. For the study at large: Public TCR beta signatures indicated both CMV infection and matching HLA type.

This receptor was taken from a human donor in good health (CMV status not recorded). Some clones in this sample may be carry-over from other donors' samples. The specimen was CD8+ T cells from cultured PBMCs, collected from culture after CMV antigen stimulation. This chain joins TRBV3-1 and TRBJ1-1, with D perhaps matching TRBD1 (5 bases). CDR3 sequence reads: CASSQVKGLPMMNTEAFF. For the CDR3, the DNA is TGTGCCAGCAGCCAAGTTAAGGGACTACCCATGATGAACACTGAAGCTTTCTTT.